These 3 T cell receptor beta chains were sequenced from one sample in a study of shared clonotypes between healthy human individuals. The table came from immunoSEQ multiplex PCR; TCRdb's copy has only in-frame clones and leaves some out. Found here are 2 million to 3 million clones, over 85% of them singletons; the top ten hold approximately 0.36%. Material for sequencing was naive CD4+ T cells from PBMCs. Subset of the sample: CD45RA+ positively selected. These receptors came from a young man in good health. Some clones in this sample may be carry-over from other donors' samples.

J is TRBJ2-1 and V is TRBV9; TRBD2 might be the D (6 bases). The length of the CDR3 is 16 residues. The germline V gene has CDR1 SGDLS and CDR2 YYNGEE. Trimming took off 0 bases at V and 7 bases at J, with 17 bases between the two ends. CDR3 protein: CASSVDGGIRTNEQFF. The CDR3 DNA follows: TGTGCCAGCAGCGTAGACGGCGGGATACGTACTAATGAGCAGTTCTTC.

The V gene is TRBV18, the J gene TRBJ1-1; D is ambiguous. The CDR3 is made up of 14 amino acids. The V end was cut by 2 bases, the J end by 4 bases, with 11 bases between. Germline CDR1 reads KGHSH; CDR2 reads LQKENI. The CDR3 loop is CASSPAPGVTEAFF. CDR3 in DNA: TGTGCCAGCTCACCAGCCCCGGGCGTCACTGAAGCTTTCTTT.

The chain is built from TRBV6-6 and TRBJ2-1, with D possibly matching TRBD2 (6 bases). The CDR3 spans 14 residues. The germline gives CDR1 MNHNY, CDR2 SVGAGI (reference sequence). The V and J ends lost 0 bases and 6 bases respectively, with 9 bases between them. CDR3 sequence (DNA): TGTGCCAGCAGTTACTCGCGGGAAGTCAATGAGCAGTTCTTC. This sequence encodes CASSYSREVNEQFF.